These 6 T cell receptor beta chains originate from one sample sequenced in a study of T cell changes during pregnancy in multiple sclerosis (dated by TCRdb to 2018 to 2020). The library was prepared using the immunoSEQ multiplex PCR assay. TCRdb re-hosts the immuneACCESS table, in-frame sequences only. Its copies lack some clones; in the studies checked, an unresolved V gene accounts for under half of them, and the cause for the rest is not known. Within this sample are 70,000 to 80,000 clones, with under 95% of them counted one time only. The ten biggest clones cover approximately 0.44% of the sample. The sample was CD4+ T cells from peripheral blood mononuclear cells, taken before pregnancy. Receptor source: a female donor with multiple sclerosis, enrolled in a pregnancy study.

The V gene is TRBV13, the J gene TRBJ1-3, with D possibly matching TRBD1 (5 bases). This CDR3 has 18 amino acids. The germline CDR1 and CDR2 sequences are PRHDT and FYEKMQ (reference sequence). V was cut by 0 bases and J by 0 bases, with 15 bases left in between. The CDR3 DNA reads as TGTGCCAGCAGCTTAGGTTCGTCGGGACTTATCTCTGGAAACACCATATATTTT. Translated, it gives CASSLGSSGLISGNTIYF.

The CDR3 sequence: CASSPMGSGKVLGYNEQFF. CDR3 coding DNA: TGTGCCAGCTCACCGATGGGTAGCGGGAAGGTGTTGGGGTACAATGAGCAGTTCTTC. The rearrangement links TRBV18 to TRBJ2-1; 8 nucleotides line up with TRBD2. Germline CDR1 is KGHSH and CDR2 is LQKENI. CDR3 length: 19 amino acids. The V and J ends lost 3 bases and 4 bases, in that order; junction bases with no gene match: 17.

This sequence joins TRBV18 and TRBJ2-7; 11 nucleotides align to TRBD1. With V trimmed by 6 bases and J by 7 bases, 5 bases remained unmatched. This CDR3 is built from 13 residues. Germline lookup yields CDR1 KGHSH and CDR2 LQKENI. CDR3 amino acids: CASSLGQGGEQYF. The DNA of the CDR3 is TGTGCCAGCTCCCTGGGACAGGGGGGAGAGCAGTACTTC.

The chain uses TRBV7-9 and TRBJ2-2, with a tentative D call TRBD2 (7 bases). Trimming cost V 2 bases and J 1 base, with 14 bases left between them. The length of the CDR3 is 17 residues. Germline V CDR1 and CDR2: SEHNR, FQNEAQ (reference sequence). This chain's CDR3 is CASSLIRGAMNTGELFF. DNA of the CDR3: TGTGCCAGCAGCTTAATTCGGGGGGCGATGAACACCGGGGAGCTGTTTTTT.

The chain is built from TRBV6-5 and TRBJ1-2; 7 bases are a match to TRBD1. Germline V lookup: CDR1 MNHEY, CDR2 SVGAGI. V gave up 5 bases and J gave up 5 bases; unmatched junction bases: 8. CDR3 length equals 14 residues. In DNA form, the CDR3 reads TGTGCCAGCAGTGGACCGGGACAGCGATATGGCTACACCTTC. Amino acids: CASSGPGQRYGYTF.

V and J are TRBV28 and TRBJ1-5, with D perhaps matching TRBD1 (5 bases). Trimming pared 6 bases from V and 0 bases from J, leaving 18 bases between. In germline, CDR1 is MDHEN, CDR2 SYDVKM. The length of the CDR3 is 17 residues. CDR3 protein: CASRRLGRESSNQPQHF. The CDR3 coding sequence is TGTGCCAGCAGGAGGCTCGGCAGGGAAAGTAGCAATCAGCCCCAGCATTTT.